This TCR beta chain emerged from a study of shared clonotypes between healthy human individuals. The V and J ends lost 0 bases and 8 bases respectively, with 17 bases between them. Germline V gene data show CDR1 as SGHNT and CDR2 as YYREEE (reference sequence). CDR3 size: 15 residues. Findings of the study overall: In general, naive subsets displayed greater estimated richness than memory subsets did. Tissue TCR repertoires likely differ from these blood-only repertoires. Inspection by rarefaction showed sorted-subset sequencing to be incomplete despite large depth.

This clone was recorded many times. Its target is unknown. Method: immunoSEQ multiplex PCR; TCRdb's copy keeps in-frame clones and lacks some. The repertoire holds 950,000 to 1,300,000 clones, with about 75% as singletons. This receptor was taken from a man younger than 30 in good health. The specimen sequenced was memory CD4+ T cells sorted from blood. Specified subset: CD45RA-negative fraction. J is TRBJ1-2 and V is TRBV5-4; tentatively, D is TRBD1 (5 bases). Here the CDR3 reads CASSLVGTSIGGYTF. The CDR3 nucleotides read TGTGCCAGCAGCTTGGTGGGGACCTCTATCGGGGGCTACACCTTC.